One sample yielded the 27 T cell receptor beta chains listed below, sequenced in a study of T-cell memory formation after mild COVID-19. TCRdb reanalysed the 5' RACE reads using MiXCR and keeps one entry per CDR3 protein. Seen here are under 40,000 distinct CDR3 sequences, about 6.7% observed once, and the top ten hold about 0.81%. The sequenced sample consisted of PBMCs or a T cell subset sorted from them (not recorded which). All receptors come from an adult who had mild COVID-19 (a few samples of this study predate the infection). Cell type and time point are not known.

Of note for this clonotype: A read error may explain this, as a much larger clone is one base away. CDR3 DNA sequence: TGTGCCACCAGTAGCGGGGTTAGAGCTTTCTTT. Translated: CATSSGVRAFF. The rearrangement joins TRBV7-6 to TRBJ1-1; D remains unclear. The germline CDR1 and CDR2 sequences are SGHVS and FNYEAQ. V shed 10 bases and J shed 10 bases, with 16 bases lying between them. The CDR3 length is 11 residues. Full variable domain (rest looked up from reference TRBV7-6 and TRBJ1-1): GAGVSQSPRYKVTKRGQDVALRCDPISGHVSLYWYRQALGQGPEFLTYFNYEAQQDKSGLPNDRFSAERPEGSISTLTIQRTEQRDSAMYRCATSSGVRAFFGQGTRLTVV.

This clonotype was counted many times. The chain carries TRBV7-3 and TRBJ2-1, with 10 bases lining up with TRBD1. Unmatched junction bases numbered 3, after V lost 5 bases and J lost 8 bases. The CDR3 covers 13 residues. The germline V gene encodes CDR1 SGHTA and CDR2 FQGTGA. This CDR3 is CASSMTGGHEQFF. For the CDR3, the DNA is TGTGCCAGCAGCATGACAGGGGGCCATGAGCAGTTCTTC. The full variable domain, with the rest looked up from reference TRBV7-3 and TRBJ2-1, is GAGVSQTPSNKVTEKGKYVELRCDPISGHTALYWYRQSLGQGPEFLIYFQGTGAADDSGLPNDRFFAVRPEGSVSTLKIQRTERGDSAVYLCASSMTGGHEQFFGPGTRLTVL.

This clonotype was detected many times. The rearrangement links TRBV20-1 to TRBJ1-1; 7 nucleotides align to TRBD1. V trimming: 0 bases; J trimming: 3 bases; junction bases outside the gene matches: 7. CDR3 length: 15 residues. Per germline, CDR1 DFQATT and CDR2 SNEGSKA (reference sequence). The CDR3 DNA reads TGCAGTGCTAGAGATTCTGCCAGGGGGGACACTGAAGCTTTCTTT. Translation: CSARDSARGDTEAFF.

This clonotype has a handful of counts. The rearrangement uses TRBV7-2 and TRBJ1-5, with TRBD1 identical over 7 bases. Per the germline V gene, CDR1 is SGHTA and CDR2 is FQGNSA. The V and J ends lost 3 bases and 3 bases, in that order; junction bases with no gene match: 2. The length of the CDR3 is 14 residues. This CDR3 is CASSFTGVNQPQHF. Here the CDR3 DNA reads TGTGCCAGCAGCTTTACAGGGGTCAATCAGCCCCAGCATTTT.

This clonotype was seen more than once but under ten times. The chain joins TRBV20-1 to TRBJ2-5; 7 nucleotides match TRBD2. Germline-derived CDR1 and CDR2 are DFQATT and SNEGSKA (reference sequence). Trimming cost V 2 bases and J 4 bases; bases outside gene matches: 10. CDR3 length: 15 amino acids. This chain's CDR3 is CSARQHGGGGETQYF. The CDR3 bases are TGCAGTGCTAGACAACATGGGGGGGGTGGAGAGACCCAGTACTTC.

CDR3 nucleotide sequence: TGTGCCAGCAGTCCTCTAGCGGGGGCGCCCACAGATACGCAGTATTTT. Its protein product is CASSPLAGAPTDTQYF. The chain links TRBV6-6 to TRBJ2-3; 10 bases map to TRBD2. The CDR3 is 16 amino acids. Germline trimming cut 5 bases from V and 2 bases from J; bases unmatched to any gene: 7. Germline-derived CDR1 and CDR2 are MNHNY and SVGAGI (reference sequence).

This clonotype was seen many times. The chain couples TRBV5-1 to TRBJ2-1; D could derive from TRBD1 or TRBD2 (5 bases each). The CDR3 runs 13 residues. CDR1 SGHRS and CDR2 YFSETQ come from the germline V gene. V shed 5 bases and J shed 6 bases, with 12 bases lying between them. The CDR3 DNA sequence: TGCGCCAGCAGGTCCGGGACGAGCAATGAGCAGTTCTTC. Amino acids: CASRSGTSNEQFF.

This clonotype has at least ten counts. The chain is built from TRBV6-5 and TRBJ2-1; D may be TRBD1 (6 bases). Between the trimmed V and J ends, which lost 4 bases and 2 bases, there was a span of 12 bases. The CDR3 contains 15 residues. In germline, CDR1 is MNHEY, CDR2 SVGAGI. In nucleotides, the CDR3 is TGTGCCAGCAGTTCGACCGGGACACCCTACAATGAGCAGTTCTTC. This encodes CASSSTGTPYNEQFF.

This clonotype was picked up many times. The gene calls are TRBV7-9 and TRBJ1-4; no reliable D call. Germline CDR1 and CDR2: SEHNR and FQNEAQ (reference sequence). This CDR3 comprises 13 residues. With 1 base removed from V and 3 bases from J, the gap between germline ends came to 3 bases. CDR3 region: CASSLDANEKLFF. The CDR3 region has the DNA TGTGCCAGCAGCTTAGATGCTAATGAAAAACTGTTTTTT.

The CDR3 protein is CSARDPSYEQYF. The CDR3 bases are TGCAGTGCTAGAGATCCCTCCTACGAGCAGTACTTC. The rearrangement uses TRBV20-1 and TRBJ2-7; D is ambiguous. CDR1 is DFQATT, CDR2 SNEGSKA, per germline (reference sequence). The CDR3 runs to 12 residues. Trimming stripped 0 bases from V and 0 bases from J, with 3 bases between.

This chain's CDR3 is CASSLAGSRRAFF. The CDR3 nucleotides are TGTGCCAGCAGCTTGGCCGGGTCTAGGCGAGCTTTCTTT. This chain joins TRBV5-5 and TRBJ1-1, with D uncertain. The V and J ends lost 0 bases and 10 bases respectively, with 13 bases between them. The CDR3 contains 13 residues. Germline assignment: CDR1 SGHKS and CDR2 YYEKEE (reference sequence). Looking up the rest from reference TRBV5-5 and TRBJ1-1 gives the full variable domain: DAGVTQSPTHLIKTRGQQVTLRCSPISGHKSVSWYQQVLGQGPQFIFQYYEKEERGRGNFPDRFSARQFPNYSSELNVNALLLGDSALYLCASSLAGSRRAFFGQGTRLTVV.

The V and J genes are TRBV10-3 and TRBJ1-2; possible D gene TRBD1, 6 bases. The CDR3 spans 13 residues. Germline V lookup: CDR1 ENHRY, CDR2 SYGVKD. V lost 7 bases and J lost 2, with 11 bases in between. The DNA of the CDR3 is TGTGCCATCACCGGGACACCCAACTATGGCTACACCTTC. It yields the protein CAITGTPNYGYTF.

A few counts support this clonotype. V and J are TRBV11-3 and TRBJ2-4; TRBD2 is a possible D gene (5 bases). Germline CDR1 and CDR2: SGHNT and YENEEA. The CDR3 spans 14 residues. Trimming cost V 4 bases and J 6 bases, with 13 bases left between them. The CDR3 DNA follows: TGTGCCAGCAGCTCTGACGGACTGGGAAACATTCAGTACTTC. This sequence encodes CASSSDGLGNIQYF. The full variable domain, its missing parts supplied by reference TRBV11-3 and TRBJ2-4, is EAGVVQSPRYKIIEKKQPVAFWCNPISGHNTLYWYLQNLGQGPELLIRYENEEAVDDSQLPKDRFSAERLKGVDSTLKIQPAELGDSAVYLCASSSDGLGNIQYFGAGTRLSVL.

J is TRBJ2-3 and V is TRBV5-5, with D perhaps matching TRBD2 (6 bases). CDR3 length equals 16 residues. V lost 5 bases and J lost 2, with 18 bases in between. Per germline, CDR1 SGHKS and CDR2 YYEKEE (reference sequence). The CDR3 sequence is CASRAEPGLNTDTQYF. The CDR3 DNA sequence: TGTGCCAGCAGGGCCGAACCGGGACTCAACACAGATACGCAGTATTTT.

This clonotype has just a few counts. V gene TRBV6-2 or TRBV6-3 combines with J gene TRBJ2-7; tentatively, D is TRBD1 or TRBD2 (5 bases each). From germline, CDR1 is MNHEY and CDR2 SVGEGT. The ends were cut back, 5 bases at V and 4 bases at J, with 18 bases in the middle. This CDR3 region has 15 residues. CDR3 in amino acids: CASSRDLPPLYEQYF. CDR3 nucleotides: TGTGCCAGCAGTCGGGACCTCCCCCCGCTTTACGAGCAGTACTTC.

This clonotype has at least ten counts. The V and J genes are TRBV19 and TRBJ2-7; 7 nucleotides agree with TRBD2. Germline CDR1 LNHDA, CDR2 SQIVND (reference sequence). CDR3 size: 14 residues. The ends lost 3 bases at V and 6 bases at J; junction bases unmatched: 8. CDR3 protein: CASSIGMLAVEQYF. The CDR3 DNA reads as TGTGCCAGTAGTATCGGAATGCTAGCGGTCGAGCAGTACTTC.

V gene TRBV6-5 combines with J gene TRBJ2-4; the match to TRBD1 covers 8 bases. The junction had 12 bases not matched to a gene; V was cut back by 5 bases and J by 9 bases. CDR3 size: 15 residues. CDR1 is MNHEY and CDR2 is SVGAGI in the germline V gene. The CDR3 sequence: CASSPPGQGPSIQYF. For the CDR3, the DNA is TGTGCCAGCAGTCCTCCCGGACAGGGACCAAGCATTCAGTACTTC.

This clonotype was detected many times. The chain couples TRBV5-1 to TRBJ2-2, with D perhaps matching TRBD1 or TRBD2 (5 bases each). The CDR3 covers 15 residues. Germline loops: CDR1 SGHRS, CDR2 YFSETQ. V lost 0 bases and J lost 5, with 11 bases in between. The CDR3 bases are TGCGCCAGCAGCTTGGATGCAGGGAGAACCGGGGAGCTGTTTTTT. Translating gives CASSLDAGRTGELFF.

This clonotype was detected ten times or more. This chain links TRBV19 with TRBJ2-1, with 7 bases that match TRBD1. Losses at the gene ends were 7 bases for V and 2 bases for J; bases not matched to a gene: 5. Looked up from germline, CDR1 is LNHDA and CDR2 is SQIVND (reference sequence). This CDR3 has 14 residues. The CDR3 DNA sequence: TGTGCCAGTAATCCTCAGGGGGCCTACAATGAGCAGTTCTTC. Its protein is CASNPQGAYNEQFF.

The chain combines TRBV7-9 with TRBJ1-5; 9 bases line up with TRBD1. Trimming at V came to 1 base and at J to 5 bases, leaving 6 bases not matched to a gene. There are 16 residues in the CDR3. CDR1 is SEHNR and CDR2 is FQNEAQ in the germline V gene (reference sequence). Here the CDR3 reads CASSLEGTGRHQPQHF. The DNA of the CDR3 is TGTGCCAGCAGCTTAGAGGGGACAGGGAGGCATCAGCCCCAGCATTTT.

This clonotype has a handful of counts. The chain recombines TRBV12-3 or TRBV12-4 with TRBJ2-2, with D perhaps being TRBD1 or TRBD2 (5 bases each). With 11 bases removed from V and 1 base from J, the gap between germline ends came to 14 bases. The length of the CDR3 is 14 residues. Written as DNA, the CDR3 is TGTGCCGGGGGTCTGGGAAGGAACACCGGGGAGCTGTTTTTT. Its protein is CAGGLGRNTGELFF.

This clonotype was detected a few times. The CDR3 sequence: CASRHAPGTGNTGELFF. For the CDR3, the DNA is TGTGCCAGCAGACACGCCCCCGGGACAGGGAACACCGGGGAGCTGTTTTTT. The V and J genes are TRBV12-3 or TRBV12-4 and TRBJ2-2, with 8 bases identical to TRBD1. The CDR3 has 17 residues. J was trimmed by 1 base and V by 6 bases; bases with no gene match: 10.

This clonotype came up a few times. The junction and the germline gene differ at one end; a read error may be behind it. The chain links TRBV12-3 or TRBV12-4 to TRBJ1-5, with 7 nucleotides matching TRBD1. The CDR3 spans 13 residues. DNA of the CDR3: TGTGCCAGCAGCTTAGACAGGGCACGGCCCCAGCATTTT. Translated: CASSLDRARPQHF.

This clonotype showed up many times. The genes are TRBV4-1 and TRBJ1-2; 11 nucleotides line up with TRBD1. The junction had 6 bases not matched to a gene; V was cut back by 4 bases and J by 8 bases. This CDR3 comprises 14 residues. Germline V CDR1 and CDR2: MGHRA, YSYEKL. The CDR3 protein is CASSLLDRGRGYTF. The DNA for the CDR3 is TGCGCCAGCAGCCTCCTGGACAGGGGGCGCGGCTACACCTTC.

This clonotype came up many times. The CDR3 here is CASSFIVSEAFF. CDR3 coding DNA: TGTGCCAGCAGTTTCATAGTCTCTGAAGCTTTCTTT. J is TRBJ1-1 and V is TRBV12-3 or TRBV12-4; D call uncertain. Trimming took 3 bases from V and 6 from J, leaving 8 bases between them. The CDR3 sequence is 12 residues long.

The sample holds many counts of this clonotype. DNA of the CDR3: TGTGCCAGCAGTGGGGGACAGCTTAATTCACCCCTCCACTTT. Its translation: CASSGGQLNSPLHF. The chain joins TRBV25-1 to TRBJ1-6, with TRBD1 matching 7 bases. The trim removed 4 bases at V and 6 bases at J, leaving 3 bases unmatched. CDR3 length equals 14 residues. In germline, CDR1 is MGHDK, CDR2 SYGVNS.

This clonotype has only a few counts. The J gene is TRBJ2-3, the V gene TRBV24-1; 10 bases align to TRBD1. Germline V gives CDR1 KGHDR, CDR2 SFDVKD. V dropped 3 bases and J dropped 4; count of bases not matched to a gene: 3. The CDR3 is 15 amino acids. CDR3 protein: CATSDRDRGPDTQYF. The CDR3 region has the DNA TGTGCCACCAGTGATAGGGACAGGGGTCCAGATACGCAGTATTTT.